This entry lists 24 T cell receptor beta chains sequenced from one sample in a study of vaccination and CD4 T cells after COVID-19. Cultured CD4+ T-cell DNA underwent Oncomine TCR Beta short-read sequencing. Via MiXCR, TCRdb re-called the PCR reads, giving one row per CDR3 protein. The table has 13,000 or so distinct CDR3 sequences, approximately 58% seen once. No antigen is known for these receptors. Treatment: approximately nine-day PBMC culture with coronavirus spike peptide pools or control peptides (ViraFEST assay). Sequencing used CD4+ T cells from blood, cultured in vitro. The receptors stem from a human donor who had recovered from COVID-19.

The V gene is TRBV20-1, the J gene TRBJ2-7, with 9 bases fitting TRBD1. The CDR3 length is 17 residues. From germline, CDR1 is DFQATT and CDR2 SNEGSKA (reference sequence). V shed 0 bases and J 6 bases; nucleotides not matched to a gene: 15. The CDR3 loop is CSARDQFAGTGYREQYF. The CDR3 region has the DNA TGCAGTGCTAGAGACCAATTCGCCGGGACAGGGTACCGCGAGCAGTACTTC.

The chain has TRBV11-2 and TRBJ1-6, with unresolved D. The CDR3 is 14 residues long. V was clipped by 6 bases and J by 13 bases, with 19 bases between them. The germline V gene encodes CDR1 SGHAT and CDR2 FQNNGV. CDR3 protein: CASRNNSALSPLHF. CDR3 DNA: TGTGCCAGCAGGAACAACTCAGCCCTCTCGCCCCTCCACTTT.

The chain joins TRBV7-8 to TRBJ2-5; 7 bases line up with TRBD2. The CDR3 is made up of 14 amino acids. The J segment lost 5 bases and the V segment lost 1 base, leaving 4 bases of the junction unmatched. Germline V gene sequence: CDR1 SGHVS, CDR2 FQNEAQ. In DNA form, the CDR3 reads TGTGCCAGCAGCTTAGGCGGGAGAGCTGAGACCCAGTACTTC. Translating gives CASSLGGRAETQYF.

Only a few counts were recorded for this clonotype. The chain combines TRBV2 with TRBJ1-1, with D maybe TRBD1 (5 bases). This CDR3 is built from 12 residues. Trimming removed 2 bases at V and 10 bases at J, with 11 bases between. Per germline, CDR1 SNHLY and CDR2 FYNNEI. CDR3 coding DNA: TGTGCCAGCAGTGAAATGTCGGGGGTAGCTTTCTTT. Amino acid sequence: CASSEMSGVAFF.

The chain employs TRBV20-1 and TRBJ2-1; 12 nucleotides match TRBD2. The CDR3 length is 14 residues. Losses at the gene ends were 5 bases for V and 6 bases for J; bases not matched to a gene: 5. The germline V gene encodes CDR1 DFQATT and CDR2 SNEGSKA (reference sequence). The CDR3, as DNA: TGCAGTGCTCTAGCGGGAGGGCAGTTCAATGAGCAGTTCTTC. This encodes CSALAGGQFNEQFF.

The chain uses TRBV7-2 and TRBJ2-5; unclear D gene. Trimming removed 4 bases from V and 3 bases from J, with 9 bases in between. Per the germline V gene, CDR1 is SGHTA and CDR2 is FQGNSA. The CDR3 extends over 13 amino acids. The DNA for the CDR3 is TGTGCCAGCAGCTCAATTCTAGAAGAGACCCAGTACTTC. This translates into CASSSILEETQYF.

The chain uses TRBV19 and TRBJ1-1; D perhaps matches TRBD1 (6 bases). The germline V and J ends were trimmed by 4 bases and 1 base, with 13 bases remaining between them. Germline V gives CDR1 LNHDA, CDR2 SQIVND (reference sequence). The CDR3 covers 15 residues. The CDR3 DNA is TGTGCCAGTAGTAACCTCCCAGGGGAGAACACTGAAGCTTTCTTT. This gives the protein CASSNLPGENTEAFF.

The gene calls are TRBV6-1 and TRBJ2-2; TRBD2 matches 13 bases. The junction had 22 bases not matched to a gene; V was cut back by 9 bases and J by 6 bases. The CDR3 sequence is 20 residues long. Germline values: CDR1 MNHNS, CDR2 SASEGT. The CDR3 region is CASRPGQLRTSGRAAGELFF. CDR3 bases: TGTGCCAGTCGCCCGGGACAACTGCGAACTAGCGGGAGGGCGGCCGGGGAGCTGTTTTTT.

The rearrangement links TRBV20-1 to TRBJ2-3, with 11 bases matching TRBD2. The CDR3 extends over 14 amino acids. Germline CDR1 DFQATT, CDR2 SNEGSKA (reference sequence). V lost 6 bases to trimming and J lost 2 bases; unmatched junction nucleotides: 4. The CDR3 reads CSARLAGITDTQYF. The CDR3 DNA is TGCAGTGCAAGACTAGCGGGGATCACAGATACGCAGTATTTT.

This clonotype was recorded once. The chain employs TRBV10-3 and TRBJ2-5; TRBD2 matches at 12 bases. The CDR3 spans 17 residues. The trim removed 6 bases at V and 2 bases at J, leaving 10 bases unmatched. CDR1 and CDR2 from the germline V gene are ENHRY and SYGVKD. The CDR3 sequence is CAIRGSSGREGQETQYF. The CDR3 nucleotides read TGTGCCATCAGGGGGTCTAGCGGGAGGGAGGGGCAAGAGACCCAGTACTTC.

This chain joins TRBV10-3 and TRBJ1-1; D is perhaps TRBD1 (5 bases). Germline V gene sequence: CDR1 ENHRY, CDR2 SYGVKD. V lost 6 bases to trimming and J lost 2 bases, with 10 bases between them. The CDR3 covers 13 residues. The CDR3 spells CAISLGGNTEAFF. CDR3 coding DNA: TGTGCCATCAGCCTCGGGGGTAACACTGAAGCTTTCTTT.

The chain carries TRBV2 and TRBJ2-3; D not certain. CDR1 is SNHLY and CDR2 is FYNNEI in the germline V gene. The CDR3 is made up of 13 amino acids. V gave up 3 bases and J gave up 1 base, with 5 bases separating them. CDR3 sequence reads: CASSETRTDTQYF. DNA for the CDR3: TGTGCCAGCAGTGAGACCCGCACAGATACGCAGTATTTT.

The V and J genes are TRBV2 and TRBJ2-4; D gene ambiguous. This CDR3 spans 16 amino acids. CDR1 is SNHLY and CDR2 is FYNNEI in the germline V gene. With 4 bases removed from V and 1 base from J, the gap between germline ends came to 14 bases. As DNA, the CDR3 is TGTGCCAGCAGTGCAGCGACACGGGTGGCCAAAAACATTCAGTACTTC. Encoded protein: CASSAATRVAKNIQYF.

The chain couples TRBV20-1 to TRBJ2-1; D call uncertain. V lost 6 bases, J lost 6 bases, and 24 bases lay in between. There are 16 residues in the CDR3. In germline, CDR1 is DFQATT, CDR2 SNEGSKA (reference sequence). In DNA, the CDR3 is TGCAGTGCCCAACTTGATGTTTCGCCCCCCCTCAATGAGCAGTTCTTC. Amino acids: CSAQLDVSPPLNEQFF.

The chain uses TRBV12-3 or TRBV12-4 and TRBJ2-5; D unclear. CDR3 length: 14 amino acids. Trimming removed 2 bases from V and 5 bases from J, with 12 bases in between. The CDR3 protein is CASSLSRGSETQYF. In DNA, the CDR3 is TGTGCCAGCAGTTTAAGTCGCGGTTCGGAGACCCAGTACTTC.

This chain connects TRBV7-9 to TRBJ2-7, with D perhaps matching TRBD1 (5 bases). Germline CDR1 SEHNR, CDR2 FQNEAQ (reference sequence). Between the trimmed V and J ends, which lost 1 base and 6 bases, there was a span of 10 bases. The CDR3 runs to 13 residues. CDR3 nucleotides: TGTGCCAGCAGCTTAGTGGAAACAGGCGAGCAGTACTTC. Translating it yields CASSLVETGEQYF.

V usage is TRBV30 and J usage is TRBJ1-1; the D is unclear. Trimming took off 4 bases at V and 0 bases at J, with 12 bases between the two ends. This CDR3 contains 14 residues. The germline V gene encodes CDR1 GTSNPN and CDR2 SVGIG (reference sequence). The CDR3 region has the DNA TGTGCCTGGACGGCTGGACGCGTGAACACTGAAGCTTTCTTT. Translated: CAWTAGRVNTEAFF.

V gene TRBV27 combines with J gene TRBJ1-4; D is unclear. CDR1 and CDR2 (germline): MNHEY, SMNVEV (reference sequence). This CDR3 has 17 amino acids. Trimming stripped 5 bases from V and 8 bases from J, with 24 bases between. As DNA, the CDR3 is TGTGCCAGCAGTCCCCGCGGTCAGGTGAGGGCTGGAGAAAAACTGTTTTTT. Protein: CASSPRGQVRAGEKLFF.

The chain combines TRBV7-8 with TRBJ2-1; a possible D gene is TRBD2 (6 bases). Germline V lookup: CDR1 SGHVS, CDR2 FQNEAQ. The CDR3 is 14 residues long. The ends were cut back, 1 base at V and 9 bases at J, with 13 bases in the middle. The CDR3 DNA is TGTGCCAGCAGCTTAGTCTCTAGCGTCGTTGAGCAGTTCTTC. Amino acids: CASSLVSSVVEQFF.

V gene TRBV12-1 combines with J gene TRBJ1-1; the table names TRBD1, a call not compared with the DNA. TRBV12-1 is a recognized pseudogene. This CDR3 is built from 15 residues. CDR3 protein: CASSPHRKSVSEAFF. CDR3 DNA sequence: TGTGCCAGCAGCCCCCACAGGAAGTCTGTTAGTGAAGCTTTCTTT.

This clonotype appeared a few times. The chain links TRBV2 to TRBJ1-3; D call uncertain. Germline CDR1 reads SNHLY; CDR2 reads FYNNEI. CDR3 length equals 16 residues. The V and J ends lost 4 bases and 0 bases respectively, with 13 bases between them. The CDR3, as DNA: TGTGCCAGCAGTGCGTGGCGCGACAACTCTGGAAACACCATATATTTT. Translation: CASSAWRDNSGNTIYF.

The chain couples TRBV7-8 to TRBJ1-4; D unclear. From germline, CDR1 is SGHVS and CDR2 FQNEAQ. V was shortened by 3 bases and J by 5 bases, with 13 bases between the two germline ends. The CDR3 is made up of 15 amino acids. This chain's CDR3 is CASSFGSGPNEKLFF. CDR3 DNA: TGTGCCAGCAGCTTTGGGAGCGGCCCAAATGAAAAACTGTTTTTT.

The rearrangement joins TRBV20-1 to TRBJ2-2; D might be TRBD2 (6 bases). The germline V and J ends were trimmed by 6 bases and 0 bases, with 11 bases remaining between them. CDR1 is DFQATT, CDR2 SNEGSKA, per germline (reference sequence). This CDR3 has 14 residues. The DNA of the CDR3 is TGCAGTGCCACGGACTATTCGAACACCGGGGAGCTGTTTTTT. It specifies CSATDYSNTGELFF.

This chain connects TRBV6-1 to TRBJ1-4, with D hard to call. The CDR3 loop spans 14 amino acids. V dropped 6 bases and J dropped 4 bases, with 12 bases sitting between them. Germline V gene lookup returns CDR1 MNHNS and CDR2 SASEGT. CDR3: CASSQDQGNEKLFF. The CDR3, as DNA: TGTGCCAGCAGCCAGGACCAAGGTAATGAAAAACTGTTTTTT.